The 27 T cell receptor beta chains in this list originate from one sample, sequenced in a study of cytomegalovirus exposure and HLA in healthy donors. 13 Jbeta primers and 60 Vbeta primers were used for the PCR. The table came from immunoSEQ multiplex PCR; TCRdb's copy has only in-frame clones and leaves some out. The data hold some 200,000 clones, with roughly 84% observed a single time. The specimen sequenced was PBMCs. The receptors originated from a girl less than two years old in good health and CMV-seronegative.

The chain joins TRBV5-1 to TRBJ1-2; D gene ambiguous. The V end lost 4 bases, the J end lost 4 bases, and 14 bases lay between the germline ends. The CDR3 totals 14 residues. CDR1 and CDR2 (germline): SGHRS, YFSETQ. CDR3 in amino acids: CASSPETNSYGYTF. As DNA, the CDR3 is TGCGCCAGCAGCCCTGAGACAAACAGCTATGGCTACACCTTC. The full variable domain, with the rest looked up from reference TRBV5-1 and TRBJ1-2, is KAGVTQTPRYLIKTRGQQVTLSCSPISGHRSVSWYQQTPGQGLQFLFEYFSETQRNKGNFPGRFSGRQFSNSRSEMNVSTLELGDSALYLCASSPETNSYGYTFGSGTRLTVV.

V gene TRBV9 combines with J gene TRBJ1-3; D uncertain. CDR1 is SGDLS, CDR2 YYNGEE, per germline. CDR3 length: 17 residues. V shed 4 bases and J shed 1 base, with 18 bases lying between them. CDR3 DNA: TGTGCCAGCAGCCCCTCGGGGAACAGAGGGTCTGGAAACACCATATATTTT. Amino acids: CASSPSGNRGSGNTIYF.

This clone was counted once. The CDR3 bases are TGTGCCAGCAGTTTATCGGCCCCTCCGGGCGAGCAGTACTTC. Protein product: CASSLSAPPGEQYF. The chain has TRBV28 and TRBJ2-7; D is unclear. This CDR3 is 14 amino acids long. V was trimmed by 1 base and J by 6 bases, leaving 13 bases between them. Germline V gene data show CDR1 as MDHEN and CDR2 as SYDVKM.

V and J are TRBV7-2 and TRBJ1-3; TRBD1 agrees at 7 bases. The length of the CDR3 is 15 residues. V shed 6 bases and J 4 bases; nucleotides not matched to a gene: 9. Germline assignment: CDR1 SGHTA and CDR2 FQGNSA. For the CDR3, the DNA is TGTGCCAGCAGTGGAGGGGGCGCGGGGGGAAACACCATATATTTT. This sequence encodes CASSGGGAGGNTIYF.

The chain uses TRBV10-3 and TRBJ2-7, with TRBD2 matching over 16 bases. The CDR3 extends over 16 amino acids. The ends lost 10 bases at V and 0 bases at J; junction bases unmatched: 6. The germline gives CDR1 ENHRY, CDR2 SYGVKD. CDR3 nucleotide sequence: TGTGCCAGCGGGACTAGCGGGAGGGCGGGCTCCTACGAGCAGTACTTC. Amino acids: CASGTSGRAGSYEQYF.

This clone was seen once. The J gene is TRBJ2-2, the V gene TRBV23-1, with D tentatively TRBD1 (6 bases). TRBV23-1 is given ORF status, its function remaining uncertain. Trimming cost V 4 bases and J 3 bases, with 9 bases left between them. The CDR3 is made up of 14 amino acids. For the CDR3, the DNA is TGCGCCAGCAGTCGCCACAGGGACACCGGGGAGCTGTTTTTT. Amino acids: CASSRHRDTGELFF.

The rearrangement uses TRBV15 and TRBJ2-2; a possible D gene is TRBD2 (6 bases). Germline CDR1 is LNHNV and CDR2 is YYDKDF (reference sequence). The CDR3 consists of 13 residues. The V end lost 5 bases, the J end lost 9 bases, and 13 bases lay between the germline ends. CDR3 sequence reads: CATSQTSLRELFF. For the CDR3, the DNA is TGTGCCACCAGCCAAACTAGCTTGCGGGAGCTGTTTTTT.

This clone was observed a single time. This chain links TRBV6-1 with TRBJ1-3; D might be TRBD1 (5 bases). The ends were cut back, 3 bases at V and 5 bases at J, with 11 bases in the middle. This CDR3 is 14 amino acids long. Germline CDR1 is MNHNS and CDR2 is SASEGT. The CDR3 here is CASSDQGLRNTIYF. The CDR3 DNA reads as TGTGCCAGCAGTGACCAGGGATTGCGAAACACCATATATTTT.

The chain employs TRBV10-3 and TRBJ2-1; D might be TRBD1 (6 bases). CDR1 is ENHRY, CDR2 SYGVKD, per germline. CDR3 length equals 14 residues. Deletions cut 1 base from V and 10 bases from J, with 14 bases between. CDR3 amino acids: CAISEFTGHDEQFF. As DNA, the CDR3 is TGTGCCATCAGTGAGTTCACAGGGCACGACGAGCAGTTCTTC.

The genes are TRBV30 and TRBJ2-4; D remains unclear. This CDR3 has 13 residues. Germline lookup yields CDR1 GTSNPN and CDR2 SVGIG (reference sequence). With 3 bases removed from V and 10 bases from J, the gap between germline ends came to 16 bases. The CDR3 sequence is CAWRATVTEIQYF. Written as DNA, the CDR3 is TGTGCCTGGAGAGCAACCGTCACAGAAATTCAGTACTTC.

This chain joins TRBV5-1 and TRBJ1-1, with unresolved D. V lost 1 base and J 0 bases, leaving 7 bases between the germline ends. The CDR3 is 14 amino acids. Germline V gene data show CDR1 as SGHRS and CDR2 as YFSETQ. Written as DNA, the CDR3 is TGCGCCAGCAGCTTGTCGGCGGTGAACACTGAAGCTTTCTTT. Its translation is CASSLSAVNTEAFF.

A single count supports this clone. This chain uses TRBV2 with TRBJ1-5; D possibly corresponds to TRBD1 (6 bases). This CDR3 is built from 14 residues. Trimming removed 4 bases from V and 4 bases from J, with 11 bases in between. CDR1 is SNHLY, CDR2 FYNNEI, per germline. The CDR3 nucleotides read TGTGCCAGCAGTGCCCGGACAGTTAATCAGCCCCAGCATTTT. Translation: CASSARTVNQPQHF.

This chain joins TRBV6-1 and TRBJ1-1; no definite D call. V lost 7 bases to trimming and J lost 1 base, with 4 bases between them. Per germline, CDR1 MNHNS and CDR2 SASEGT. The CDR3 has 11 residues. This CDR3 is CASTRNTEAFF. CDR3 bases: TGTGCCAGCACTAGGAACACTGAAGCTTTCTTT.

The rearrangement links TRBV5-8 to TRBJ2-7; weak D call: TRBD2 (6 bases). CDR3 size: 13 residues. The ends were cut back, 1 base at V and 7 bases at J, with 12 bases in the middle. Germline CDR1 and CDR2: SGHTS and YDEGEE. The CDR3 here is CASSLSPSGEQYF. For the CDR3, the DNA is TGTGCCAGCAGCTTGTCCCCCAGCGGGGAGCAGTACTTC.

The CDR3 protein is CASSPRDKSVEQYF. Here the CDR3 DNA reads TGTGCCAGCAGCCCCCGGGATAAAAGCGTCGAGCAGTACTTC. This chain connects TRBV9 to TRBJ2-7, with D possibly matching TRBD2 (5 bases). The CDR3 length is 14 residues. Germline V gene data show CDR1 as SGDLS and CDR2 as YYNGEE. Trimming pared 4 bases from V and 6 bases from J, leaving 17 bases between.

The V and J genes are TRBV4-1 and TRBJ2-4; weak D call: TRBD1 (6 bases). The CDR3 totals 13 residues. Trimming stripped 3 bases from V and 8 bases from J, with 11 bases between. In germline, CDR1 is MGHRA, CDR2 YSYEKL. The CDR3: CASSQYPGDIQYF. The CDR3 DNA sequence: TGCGCCAGCAGCCAGTATCCAGGGGACATTCAGTACTTC.

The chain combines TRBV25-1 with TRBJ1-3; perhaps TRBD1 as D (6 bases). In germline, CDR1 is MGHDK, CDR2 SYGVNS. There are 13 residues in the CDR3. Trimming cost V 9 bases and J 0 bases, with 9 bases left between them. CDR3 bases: TGTGCCAGTTCAGGGGCCTCTGGAAACACCATATATTTT. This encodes CASSGASGNTIYF.

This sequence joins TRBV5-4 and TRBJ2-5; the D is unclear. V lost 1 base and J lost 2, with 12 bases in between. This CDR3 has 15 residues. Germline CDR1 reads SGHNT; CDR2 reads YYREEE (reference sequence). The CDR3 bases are TGTGCCAGCAGCTTGCCCCCGGGTCTTCAAGAGACCCAGTACTTC. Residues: CASSLPPGLQETQYF.

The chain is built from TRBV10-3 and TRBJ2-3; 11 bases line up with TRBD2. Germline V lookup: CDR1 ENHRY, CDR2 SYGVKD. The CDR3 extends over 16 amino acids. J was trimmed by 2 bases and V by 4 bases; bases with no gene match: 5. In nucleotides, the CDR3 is TGTGCCATCAGTGGAGGGACTAGCGGTCACACAGATACGCAGTATTTT. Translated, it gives CAISGGTSGHTDTQYF.

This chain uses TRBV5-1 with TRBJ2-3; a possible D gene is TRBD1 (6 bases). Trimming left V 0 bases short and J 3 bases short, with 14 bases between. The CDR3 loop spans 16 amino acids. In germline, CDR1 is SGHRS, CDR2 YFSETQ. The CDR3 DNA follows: TGCGCCAGCAGCTTGGGGCAGGGGCAGAGAACAGATACGCAGTATTTT. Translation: CASSLGQGQRTDTQYF.

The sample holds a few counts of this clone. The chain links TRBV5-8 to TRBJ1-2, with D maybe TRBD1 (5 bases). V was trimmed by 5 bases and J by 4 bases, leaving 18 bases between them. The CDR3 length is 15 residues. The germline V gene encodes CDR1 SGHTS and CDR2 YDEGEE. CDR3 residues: CASSSSSGVGYGYTF. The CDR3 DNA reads TGTGCCAGCAGTTCGTCGTCGGGGGTTGGCTATGGCTACACCTTC.

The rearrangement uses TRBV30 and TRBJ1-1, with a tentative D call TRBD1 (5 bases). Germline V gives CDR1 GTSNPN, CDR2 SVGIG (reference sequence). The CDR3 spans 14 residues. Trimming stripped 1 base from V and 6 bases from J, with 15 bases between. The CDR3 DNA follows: TGTGCCTGGAGTGAGGCTTCGGGGGTGGCTGAAGCTTTCTTT. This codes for CAWSEASGVAEAFF.

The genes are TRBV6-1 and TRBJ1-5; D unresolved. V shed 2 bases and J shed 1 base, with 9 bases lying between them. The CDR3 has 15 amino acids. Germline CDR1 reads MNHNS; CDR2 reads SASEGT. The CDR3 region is CASSEMVRSNQPQHF. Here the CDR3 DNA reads TGTGCCAGCAGTGAAATGGTGCGGAGCAATCAGCCCCAGCATTTT.

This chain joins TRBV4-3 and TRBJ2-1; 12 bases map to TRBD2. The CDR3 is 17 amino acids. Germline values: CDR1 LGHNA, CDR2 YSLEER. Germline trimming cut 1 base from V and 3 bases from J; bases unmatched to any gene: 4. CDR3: CASSQVLAGGHYNEQFF. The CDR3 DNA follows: TGCGCCAGCAGCCAAGTCCTAGCGGGAGGGCACTACAATGAGCAGTTCTTC.

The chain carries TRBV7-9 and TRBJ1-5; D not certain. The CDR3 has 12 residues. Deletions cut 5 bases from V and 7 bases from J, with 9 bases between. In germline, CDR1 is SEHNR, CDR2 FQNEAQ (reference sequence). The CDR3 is CASSGEEQPQHF. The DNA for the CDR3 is TGTGCCAGCAGCGGAGAGGAGCAGCCCCAGCATTTT.

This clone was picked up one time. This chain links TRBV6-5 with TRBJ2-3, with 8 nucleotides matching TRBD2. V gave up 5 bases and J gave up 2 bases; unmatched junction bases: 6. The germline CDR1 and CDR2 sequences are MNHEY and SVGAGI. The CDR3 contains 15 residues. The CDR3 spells CASSLSGGPTDTQYF. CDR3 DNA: TGTGCCAGCAGTCTGAGCGGGGGCCCCACAGATACGCAGTATTTT.

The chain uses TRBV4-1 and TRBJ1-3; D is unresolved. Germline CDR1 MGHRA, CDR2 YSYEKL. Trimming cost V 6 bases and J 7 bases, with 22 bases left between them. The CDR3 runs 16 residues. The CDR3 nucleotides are TGCGCCAGCAGTTACTGGTATCGGACTGAGAAGAACACCATATATTTT. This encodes CASSYWYRTEKNTIYF.